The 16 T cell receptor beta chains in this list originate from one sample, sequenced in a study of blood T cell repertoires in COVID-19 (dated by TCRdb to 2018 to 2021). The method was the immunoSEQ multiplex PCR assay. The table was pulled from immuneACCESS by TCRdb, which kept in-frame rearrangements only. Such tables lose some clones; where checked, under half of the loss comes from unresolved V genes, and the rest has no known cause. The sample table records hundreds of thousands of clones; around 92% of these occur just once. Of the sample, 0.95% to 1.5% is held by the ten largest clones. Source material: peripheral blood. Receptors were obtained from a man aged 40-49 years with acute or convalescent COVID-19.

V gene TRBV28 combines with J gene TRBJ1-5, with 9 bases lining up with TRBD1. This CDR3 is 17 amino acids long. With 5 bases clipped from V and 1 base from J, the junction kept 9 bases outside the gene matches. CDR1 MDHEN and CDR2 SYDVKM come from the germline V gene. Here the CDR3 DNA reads TGTGCCAGCAGTATCCTTACAGGGGGCCAGAGCAATCAGCCCCAGCATTTT. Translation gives CASSILTGGQSNQPQHF.

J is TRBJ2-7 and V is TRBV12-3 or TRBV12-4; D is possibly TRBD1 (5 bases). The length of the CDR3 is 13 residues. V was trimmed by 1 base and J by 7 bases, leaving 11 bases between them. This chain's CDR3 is CASSLGRAREQYF. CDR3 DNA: TGTGCCAGCAGTTTAGGCAGGGCGAGGGAGCAGTACTTC.

CDR3 in DNA: TGTGCCAGCAGCGTAGATGTCGGGAGTGGAGATACGCAGTATTTT. Translation gives CASSVDVGSGDTQYF. The rearrangement uses TRBV9 and TRBJ2-3; D might be TRBD2 (6 bases). From germline, CDR1 is SGDLS and CDR2 YYNGEE. V dropped 0 bases and J dropped 5 bases, with 13 bases sitting between them. CDR3 length: 15 residues.

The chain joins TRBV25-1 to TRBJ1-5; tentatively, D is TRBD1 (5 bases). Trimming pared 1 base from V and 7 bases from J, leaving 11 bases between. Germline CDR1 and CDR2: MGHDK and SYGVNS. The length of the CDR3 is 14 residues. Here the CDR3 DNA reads TGTGCCAGCAGTGAATGGGGGAGGGTACAGCCCCAGCATTTT. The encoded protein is CASSEWGRVQPQHF.

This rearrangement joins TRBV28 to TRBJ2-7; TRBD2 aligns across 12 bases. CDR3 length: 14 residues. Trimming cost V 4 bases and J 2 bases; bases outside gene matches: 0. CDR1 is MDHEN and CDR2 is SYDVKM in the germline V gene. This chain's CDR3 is CASSSSGRAYEQYF. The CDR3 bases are TGTGCCAGCAGTTCTAGCGGGAGGGCCTACGAGCAGTACTTC.

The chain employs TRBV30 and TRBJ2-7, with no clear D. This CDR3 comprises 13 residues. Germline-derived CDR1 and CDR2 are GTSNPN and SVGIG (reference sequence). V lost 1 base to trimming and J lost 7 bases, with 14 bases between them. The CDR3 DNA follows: TGTGCCTGGAGTGGCACGACACAGCTAGAGCAGTACTTC. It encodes CAWSGTTQLEQYF.

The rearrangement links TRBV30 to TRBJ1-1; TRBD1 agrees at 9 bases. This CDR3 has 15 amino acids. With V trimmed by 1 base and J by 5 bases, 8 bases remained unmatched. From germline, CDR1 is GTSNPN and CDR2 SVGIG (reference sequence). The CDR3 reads CAWSASGTGRTEAFF. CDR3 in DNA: TGTGCCTGGAGTGCTTCCGGGACAGGGAGGACTGAAGCTTTCTTT.

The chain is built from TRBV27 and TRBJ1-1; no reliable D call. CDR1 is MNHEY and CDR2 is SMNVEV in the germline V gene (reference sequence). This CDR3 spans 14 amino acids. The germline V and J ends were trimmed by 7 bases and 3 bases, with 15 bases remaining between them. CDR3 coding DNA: TGTGCCAGCAACCCCGATGGAGGGTACACTGAAGCTTTCTTT. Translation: CASNPDGGYTEAFF.

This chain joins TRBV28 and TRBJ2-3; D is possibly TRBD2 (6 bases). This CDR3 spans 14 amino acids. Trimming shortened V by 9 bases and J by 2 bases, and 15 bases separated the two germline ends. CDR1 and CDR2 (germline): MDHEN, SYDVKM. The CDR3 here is CASKRVLTTDTQYF. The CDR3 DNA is TGTGCCAGTAAGCGGGTATTAACCACAGATACGCAGTATTTT.

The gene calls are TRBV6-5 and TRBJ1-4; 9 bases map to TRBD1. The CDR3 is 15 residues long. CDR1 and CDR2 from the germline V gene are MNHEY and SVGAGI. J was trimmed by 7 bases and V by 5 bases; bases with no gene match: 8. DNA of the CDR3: TGTGCCAGCAGTAATACCGGGACAGGGAGTGAAAAACTGTTTTTT. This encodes CASSNTGTGSEKLFF.

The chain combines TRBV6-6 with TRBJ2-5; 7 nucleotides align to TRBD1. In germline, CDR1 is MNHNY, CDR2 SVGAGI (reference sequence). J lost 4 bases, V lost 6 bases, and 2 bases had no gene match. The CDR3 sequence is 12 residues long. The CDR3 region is CASRNRGETQYF. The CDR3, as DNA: TGTGCCAGCAGGAACAGGGGAGAGACCCAGTACTTC.

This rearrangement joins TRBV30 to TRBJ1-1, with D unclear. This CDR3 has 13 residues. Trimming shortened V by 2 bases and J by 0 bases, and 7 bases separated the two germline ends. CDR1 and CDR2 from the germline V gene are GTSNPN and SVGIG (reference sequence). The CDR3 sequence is CAWSTNMNTEAFF. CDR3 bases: TGTGCCTGGAGTACCAACATGAACACTGAAGCTTTCTTT.

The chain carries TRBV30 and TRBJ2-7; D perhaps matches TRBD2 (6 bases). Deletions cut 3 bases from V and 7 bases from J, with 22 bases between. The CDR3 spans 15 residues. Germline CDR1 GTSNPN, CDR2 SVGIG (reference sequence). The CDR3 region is CAWRVKGNPAGEQYF. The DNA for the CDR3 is TGTGCCTGGAGGGTCAAGGGAAACCCCGCGGGGGAGCAGTACTTC.

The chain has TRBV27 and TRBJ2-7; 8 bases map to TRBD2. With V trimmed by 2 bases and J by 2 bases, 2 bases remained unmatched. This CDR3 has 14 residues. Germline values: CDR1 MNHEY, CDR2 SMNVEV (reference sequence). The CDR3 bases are TGTGCCAGCAGTTTAGACGGGGGGGCCTACGAGCAGTACTTC. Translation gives CASSLDGGAYEQYF.

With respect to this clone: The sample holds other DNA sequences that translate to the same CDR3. In DNA form, the CDR3 reads TGTGCCAGCTCACCCCAGGGGGGATACAATGAGCAGTTCTTC. As protein: CASSPQGGYNEQFF. The chain is built from TRBV18 and TRBJ2-1; TRBD1 is a possible D gene (7 bases). The CDR3 contains 14 residues. The V and J ends lost 3 bases and 4 bases respectively, with 10 bases between them. CDR1 and CDR2 from the germline V gene are KGHSH and LQKENI.

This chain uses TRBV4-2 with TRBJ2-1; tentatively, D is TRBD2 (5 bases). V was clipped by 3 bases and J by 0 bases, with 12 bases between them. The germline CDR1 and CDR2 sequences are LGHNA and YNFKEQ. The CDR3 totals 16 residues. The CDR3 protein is CASSQGDGRSYNEQFF. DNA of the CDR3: TGTGCCAGCAGCCAGGGAGACGGACGCTCCTACAATGAGCAGTTCTTC.